This T cell receptor beta chain was documented in a study of T cell changes during pregnancy in multiple sclerosis. V was clipped by 1 base and J by 4 bases, with 16 bases between them. Germline V gene data show CDR1 as KGHSH and CDR2 as LQKENI. The CDR3 is 16 amino acids. Sequenced by immunoSEQ multiplex PCR; TCRdb stores in-frame clones only, minus some. The sample yields around 70,000 clones, around nine tenths seen once. The sequencing used CD4+ T cells from peripheral blood mononuclear cells, collected after pregnancy. This sequence was found in a female donor with multiple sclerosis, enrolled in a pregnancy study. The V call is TRBV18, the J call TRBJ1-2; D unresolved. The CDR3 sequence is CASSPLERTPGYGYTF. CDR3 bases: TGTGCCAGCTCACCACTTGAGCGGACCCCTGGCTATGGCTACACCTTC.